Included here is one T cell receptor (beta chain) sequence, with context. Up to about 2 ug genomic DNA was used for TCRB CDR3 amplification. Clones were sequenced by immunoSEQ multiplex PCR, and TCRdb holds only the in-frame ones, with some missing. The table records roughly 47,000 clones, around 86% of them present only once. This sample is drawn from a study of glioma-infiltrating T cells after dendritic cell vaccination. Looking at the study overall: Between about 2002 and 2013, patients got autologous tumor lysate-pulsed dendritic cell vaccines. Three intradermal dendritic cell vaccine injections were given every two weeks.

No glioblastoma patient carried an isocitrate dehydrogenase mutation. Germline V gives CDR1 PRHDT, CDR2 FYEKMQ (reference sequence). CDR3 length: 17 residues. J lost 4 bases, V lost 5 bases, and 11 bases had no gene match. The receptor was isolated from a human donor with glioblastoma. The sequenced sample was blood, obtained before dendritic cell vaccination. J is TRBJ2-5 and V is TRBV13, with TRBD2 matching 12 bases. CDR3 nucleotide sequence: TGTGCCAGCAGCACCCGAAGACTAGCGGGAGCGGGAGAGACCCAGTACTTC. Translated: CASSTRRLAGAGETQYF.